This T cell receptor (beta chain) was recorded in a study of Ad26.COV2.S vaccination and SARS-CoV-2 variants. Findings and caveats of the study: Those who received the vaccine showed greater spike-specific TCR breadth than those given placebo.

A remark on this clone: The antigen is not known.

Sequencing was performed with immunoSEQ multiplex PCR; in TCRdb, only in-frame clones are kept and a portion is missing. The table has some 190,000 clones, approximately 90% seen once. Trimming pared 3 bases from V and 0 bases from J, leaving 14 bases between. Germline CDR1 is LNHDA and CDR2 is SQIVND (reference sequence). CDR3 size: 16 residues. The receptor was isolated from a human donor who had recovered from COVID-19. This chain joins TRBV19 and TRBJ1-2; unclear D gene. Source: peripheral blood, taken after recovery from COVID-19. Written as DNA, the CDR3 is TGTGCCAGTAGTATTACGACGTTCGTTACTAACTATGGCTACACCTTC. Its protein product is CASSITTFVTNYGYTF.